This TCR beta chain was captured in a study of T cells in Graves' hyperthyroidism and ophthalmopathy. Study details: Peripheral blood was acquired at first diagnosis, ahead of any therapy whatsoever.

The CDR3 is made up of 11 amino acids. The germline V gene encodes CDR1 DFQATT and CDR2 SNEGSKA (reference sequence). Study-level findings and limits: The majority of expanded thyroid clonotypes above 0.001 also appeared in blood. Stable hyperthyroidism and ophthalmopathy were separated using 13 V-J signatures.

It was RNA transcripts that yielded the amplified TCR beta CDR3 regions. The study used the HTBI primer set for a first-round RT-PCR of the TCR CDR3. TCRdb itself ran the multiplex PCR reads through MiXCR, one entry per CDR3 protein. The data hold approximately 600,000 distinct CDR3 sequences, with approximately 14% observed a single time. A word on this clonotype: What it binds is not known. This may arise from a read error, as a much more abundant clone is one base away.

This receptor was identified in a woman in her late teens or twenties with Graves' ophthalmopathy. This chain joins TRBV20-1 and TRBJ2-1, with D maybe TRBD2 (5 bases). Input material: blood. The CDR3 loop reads CSTRRYNEQFF. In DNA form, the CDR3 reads TGCAGTACTAGAAGGTACAATGAGCAGTTCTTC.